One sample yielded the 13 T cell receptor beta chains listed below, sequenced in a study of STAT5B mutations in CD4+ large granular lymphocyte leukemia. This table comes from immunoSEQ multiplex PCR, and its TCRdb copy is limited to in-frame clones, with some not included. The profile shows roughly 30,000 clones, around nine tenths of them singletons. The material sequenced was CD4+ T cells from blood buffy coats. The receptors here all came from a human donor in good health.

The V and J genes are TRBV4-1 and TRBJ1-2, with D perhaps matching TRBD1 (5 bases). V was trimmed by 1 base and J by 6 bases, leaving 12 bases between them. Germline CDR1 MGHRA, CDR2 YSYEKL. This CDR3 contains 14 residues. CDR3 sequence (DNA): TGCGCCAGCAGCCAAGTAGGGCAGGGCAATGGCTACACCTTC. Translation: CASSQVGQGNGYTF.

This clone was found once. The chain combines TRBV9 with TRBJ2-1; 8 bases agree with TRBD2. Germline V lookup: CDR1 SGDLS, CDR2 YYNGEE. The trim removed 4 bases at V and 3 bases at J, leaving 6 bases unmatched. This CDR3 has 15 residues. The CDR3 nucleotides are TGTGCCAGCAGCCCACAAAGCGGGAGCTACAATGAGCAGTTCTTC. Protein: CASSPQSGSYNEQFF.

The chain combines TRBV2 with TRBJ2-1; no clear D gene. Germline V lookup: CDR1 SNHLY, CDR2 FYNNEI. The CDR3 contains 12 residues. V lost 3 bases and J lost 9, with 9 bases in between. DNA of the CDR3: TGTGCCAGCAGTGACCCCCCTGGTGAGCAGTTCTTC. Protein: CASSDPPGEQFF. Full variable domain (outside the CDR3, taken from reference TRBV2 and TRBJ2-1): EPEVTQTPSHQVTQMGQEVILRCVPISNHLYFYWYRQILGQKVEFLVSFYNNEISEKSEIFDDQFSVERPDGSNFTLKIRSTKLEDSAMYFCASSDPPGEQFFGPGTRLTVL.

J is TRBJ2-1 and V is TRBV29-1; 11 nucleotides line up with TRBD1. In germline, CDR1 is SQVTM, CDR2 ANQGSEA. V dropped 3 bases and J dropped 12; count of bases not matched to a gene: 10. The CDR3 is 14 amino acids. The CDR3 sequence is CSVEVRDRGGGQFF. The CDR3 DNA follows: TGCAGCGTTGAGGTCAGGGACAGGGGGGGTGGGCAGTTCTTC.

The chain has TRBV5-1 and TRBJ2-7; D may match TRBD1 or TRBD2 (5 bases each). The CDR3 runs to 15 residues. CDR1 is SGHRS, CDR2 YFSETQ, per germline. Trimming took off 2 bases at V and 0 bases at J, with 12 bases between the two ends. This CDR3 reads CASSLMGESSYEQYF. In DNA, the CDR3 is TGCGCCAGCAGCTTAATGGGGGAGAGCTCCTACGAGCAGTACTTC.

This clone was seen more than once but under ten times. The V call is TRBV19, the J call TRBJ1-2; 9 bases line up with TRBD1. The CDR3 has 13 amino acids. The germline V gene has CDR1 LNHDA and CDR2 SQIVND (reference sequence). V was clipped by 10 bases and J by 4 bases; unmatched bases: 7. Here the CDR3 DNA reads TGTGCCACCCGGGACAGGGTGAGCTATGGCTACACCTTC. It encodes CATRDRVSYGYTF.

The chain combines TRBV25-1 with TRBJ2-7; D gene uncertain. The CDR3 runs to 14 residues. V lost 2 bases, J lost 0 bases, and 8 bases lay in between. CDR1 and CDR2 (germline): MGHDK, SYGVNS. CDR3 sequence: CASSEGVPSYEQYF. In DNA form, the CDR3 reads TGTGCCAGCAGTGAAGGGGTGCCCTCCTACGAGCAGTACTTC.

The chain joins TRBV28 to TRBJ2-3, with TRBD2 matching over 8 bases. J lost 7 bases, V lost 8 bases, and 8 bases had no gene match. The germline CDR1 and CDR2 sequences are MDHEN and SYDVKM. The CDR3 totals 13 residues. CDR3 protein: CASQSGGPYTQYF. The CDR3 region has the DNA TGTGCCAGCCAAAGCGGGGGTCCGTATACGCAGTATTTT.

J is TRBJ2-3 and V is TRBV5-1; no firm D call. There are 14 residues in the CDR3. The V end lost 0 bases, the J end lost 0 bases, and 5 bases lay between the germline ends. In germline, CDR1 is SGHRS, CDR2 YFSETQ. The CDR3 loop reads CASSLDTSTDTQYF. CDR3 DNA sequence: TGCGCCAGCAGCTTGGATACTAGCACAGATACGCAGTATTTT.

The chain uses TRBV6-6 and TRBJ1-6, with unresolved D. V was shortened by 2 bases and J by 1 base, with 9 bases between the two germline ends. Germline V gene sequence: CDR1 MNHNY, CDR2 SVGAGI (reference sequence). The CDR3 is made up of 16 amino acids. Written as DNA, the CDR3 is TGTGCCAGCAGTTACAGGGTGGAGTCCTATAATTCACCCCTCCACTTT. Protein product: CASSYRVESYNSPLHF.

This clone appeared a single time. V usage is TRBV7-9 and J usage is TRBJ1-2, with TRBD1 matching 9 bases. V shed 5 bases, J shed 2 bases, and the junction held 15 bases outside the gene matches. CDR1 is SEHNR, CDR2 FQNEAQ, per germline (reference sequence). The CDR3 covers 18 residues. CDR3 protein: CASSRFPDNRGQNYGYTF. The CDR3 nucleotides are TGTGCCAGCAGCCGTTTCCCTGATAACAGGGGGCAGAACTATGGCTACACCTTC. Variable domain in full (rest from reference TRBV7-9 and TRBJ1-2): DTGVSQNPRHKITKRGQNVTFRCDPISEHNRLYWYRQTLGQGPEFLTYFQNEAQLEKSRLLSDRFSAERPKGSFSTLEIQRTEQGDSAMYLCASSRFPDNRGQNYGYTFGSGTRLTVV.

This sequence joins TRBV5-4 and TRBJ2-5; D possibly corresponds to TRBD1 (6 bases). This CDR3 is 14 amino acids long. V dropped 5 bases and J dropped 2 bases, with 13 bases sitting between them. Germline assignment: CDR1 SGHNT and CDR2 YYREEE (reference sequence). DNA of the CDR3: TGTGCCAGCAGTTTTCACCAGGGGCAAGAGACCCAGTACTTC. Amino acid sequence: CASSFHQGQETQYF.

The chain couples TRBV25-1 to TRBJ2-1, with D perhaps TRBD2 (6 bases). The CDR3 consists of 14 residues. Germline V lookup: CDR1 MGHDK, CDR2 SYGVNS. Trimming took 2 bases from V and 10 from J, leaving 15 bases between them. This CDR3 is CASSEGWGVWEQFF. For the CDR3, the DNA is TGTGCCAGCAGTGAAGGGTGGGGGGTTTGGGAGCAGTTCTTC.